A few counts support the clone carrying this T cell receptor (beta chain). The V and J ends lost 1 base and 2 bases respectively, with 11 bases between them. Germline assignment: CDR1 MDHEN and CDR2 SYDVKM. The CDR3 totals 15 residues. These data come from a study of T cell repertoires in cytomegalovirus infection. Study context: Based on public TCR beta signatures, there were indications of CMV infection and of a matching HLA type.

TCRdb passed the reads through MiXCR, listing each CDR3 protein once. The sample lists fewer than 700,000 distinct CDR3 sequences, roughly a quarter occurring once. This TCR was sampled from a human donor in good health (CMV status not recorded). Some clones in this sample may be carry-over from other donors' samples. The sequenced sample consisted of CD8+ T cells from PBMCs. The rearrangement links TRBV28 to TRBJ2-5; D is uncertain. The CDR3 DNA follows: TGTGCCAGCAGTTTATTGGACGAGCGTCAAGAGACCCAGTACTTC. Its protein is CASSLLDERQETQYF.